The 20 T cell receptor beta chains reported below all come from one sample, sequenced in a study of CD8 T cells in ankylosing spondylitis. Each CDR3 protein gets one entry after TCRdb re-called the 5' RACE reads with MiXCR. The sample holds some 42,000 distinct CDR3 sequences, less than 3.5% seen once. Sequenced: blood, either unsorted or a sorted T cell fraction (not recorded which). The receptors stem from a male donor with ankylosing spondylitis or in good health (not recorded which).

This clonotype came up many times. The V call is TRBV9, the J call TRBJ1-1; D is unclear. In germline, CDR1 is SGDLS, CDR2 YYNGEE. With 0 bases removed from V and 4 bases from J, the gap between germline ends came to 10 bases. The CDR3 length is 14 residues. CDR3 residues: CASSVDVYGTEAFF. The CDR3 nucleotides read TGTGCCAGCAGCGTAGACGTCTACGGCACTGAAGCTTTCTTT.

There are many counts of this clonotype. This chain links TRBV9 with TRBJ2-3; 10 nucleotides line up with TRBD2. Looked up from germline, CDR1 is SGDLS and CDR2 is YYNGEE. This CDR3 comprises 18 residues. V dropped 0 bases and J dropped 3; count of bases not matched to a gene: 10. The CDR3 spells CASSVGVAGGLGTDTQYF. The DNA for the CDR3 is TGTGCCAGCAGCGTAGGAGTAGCGGGAGGTCTCGGGACAGATACGCAGTATTTT.

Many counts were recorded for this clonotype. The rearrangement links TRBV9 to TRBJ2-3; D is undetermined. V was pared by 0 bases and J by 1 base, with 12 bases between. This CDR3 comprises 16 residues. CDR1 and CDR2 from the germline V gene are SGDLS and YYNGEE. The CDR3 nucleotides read TGTGCCAGCAGCGTAGACCTCCCCCGGGGCACAGATACGCAGTATTTT. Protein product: CASSVDLPRGTDTQYF.

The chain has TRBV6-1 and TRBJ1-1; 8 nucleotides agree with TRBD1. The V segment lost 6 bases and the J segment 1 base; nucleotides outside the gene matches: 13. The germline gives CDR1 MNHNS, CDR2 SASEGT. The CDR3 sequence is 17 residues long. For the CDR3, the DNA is TGTGCCAGCAGCGCCGCTGGGACAGGTGGGGGGAACACTGAAGCTTTCTTT. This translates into CASSAAGTGGGNTEAFF.

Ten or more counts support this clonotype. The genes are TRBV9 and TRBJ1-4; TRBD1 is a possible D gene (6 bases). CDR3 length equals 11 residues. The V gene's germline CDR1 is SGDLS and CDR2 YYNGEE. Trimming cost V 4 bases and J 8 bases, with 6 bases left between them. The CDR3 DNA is TGTGCCAGCAGCCAGGGGGAAAAACTGTTTTTT. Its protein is CASSQGEKLFF.

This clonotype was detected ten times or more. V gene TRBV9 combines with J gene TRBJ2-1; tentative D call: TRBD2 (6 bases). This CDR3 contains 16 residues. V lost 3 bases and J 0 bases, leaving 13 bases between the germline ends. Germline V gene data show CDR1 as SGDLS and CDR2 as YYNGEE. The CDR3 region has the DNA TGTGCCAGCAGCGCTAGCGTGGAAAGCTCCTACAATGAGCAGTTCTTC. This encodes CASSASVESSYNEQFF.

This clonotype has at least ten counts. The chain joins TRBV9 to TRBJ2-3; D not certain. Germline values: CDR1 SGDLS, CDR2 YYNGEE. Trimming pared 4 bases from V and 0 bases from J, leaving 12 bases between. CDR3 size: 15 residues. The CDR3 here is CASSLGSHSTDTQYF. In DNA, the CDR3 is TGTGCCAGCAGCCTGGGGTCCCACAGCACAGATACGCAGTATTTT.

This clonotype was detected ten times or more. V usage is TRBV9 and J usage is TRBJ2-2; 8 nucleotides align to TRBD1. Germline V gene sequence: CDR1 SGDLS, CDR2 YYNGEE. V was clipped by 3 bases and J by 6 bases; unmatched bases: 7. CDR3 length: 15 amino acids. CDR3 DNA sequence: TGTGCCAGCAGCGCCGGACAGGGTGGGCCCGGGGAGCTGTTTTTT. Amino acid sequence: CASSAGQGGPGELFF.

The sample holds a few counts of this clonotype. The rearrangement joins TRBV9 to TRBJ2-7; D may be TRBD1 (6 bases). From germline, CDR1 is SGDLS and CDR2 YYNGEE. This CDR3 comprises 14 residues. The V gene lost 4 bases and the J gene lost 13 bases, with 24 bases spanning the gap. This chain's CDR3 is CASSSTTGTSLLYF. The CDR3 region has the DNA TGTGCCAGCAGCTCGACAACAGGGACAAGCCTTCTATACTTC.

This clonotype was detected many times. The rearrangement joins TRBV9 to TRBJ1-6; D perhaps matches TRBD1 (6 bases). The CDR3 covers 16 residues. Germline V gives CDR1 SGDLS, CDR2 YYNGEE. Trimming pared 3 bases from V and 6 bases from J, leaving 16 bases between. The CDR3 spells CASSARGHSFNSPLHF. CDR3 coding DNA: TGTGCCAGCAGCGCCCGGGGACACTCGTTTAATTCACCCCTCCACTTT.

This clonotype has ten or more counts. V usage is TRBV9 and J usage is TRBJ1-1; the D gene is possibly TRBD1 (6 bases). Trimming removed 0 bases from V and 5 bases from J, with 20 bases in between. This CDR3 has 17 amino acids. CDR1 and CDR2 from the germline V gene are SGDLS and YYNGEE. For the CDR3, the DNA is TGTGCCAGCAGCGTAGGGGGACAAAGATTGGGTAAGACTGAAGCTTTCTTT. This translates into CASSVGGQRLGKTEAFF.

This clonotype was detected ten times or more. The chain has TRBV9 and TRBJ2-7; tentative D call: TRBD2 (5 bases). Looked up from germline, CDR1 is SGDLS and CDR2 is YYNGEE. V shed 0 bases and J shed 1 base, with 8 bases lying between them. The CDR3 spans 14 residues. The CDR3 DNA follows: TGTGCCAGCAGCGTAGGGGAGCGGTCCTACGAGCAGTACTTC. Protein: CASSVGERSYEQYF.

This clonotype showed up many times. CDR3 nucleotide sequence: TGTGCCAGCAGCGTAGGACTAGCGGGAGCCTACGAGCAGTACTTC. It codes for CASSVGLAGAYEQYF. The rearrangement uses TRBV9 and TRBJ2-7; TRBD2 agrees at 12 bases. The CDR3 is made up of 15 amino acids. In germline, CDR1 is SGDLS, CDR2 YYNGEE. The V and J ends lost 0 bases and 2 bases, in that order; junction bases with no gene match: 0.

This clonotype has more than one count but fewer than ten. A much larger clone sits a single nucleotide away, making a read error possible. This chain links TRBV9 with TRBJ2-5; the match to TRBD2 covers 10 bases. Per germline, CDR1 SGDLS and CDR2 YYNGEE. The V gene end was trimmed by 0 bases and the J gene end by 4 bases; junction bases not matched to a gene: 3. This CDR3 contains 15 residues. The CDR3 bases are TGTGCCAGCAGCGTAGAGGCTAGCGGGAGAGAGACCCAGTACTTC. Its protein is CASSVEASGRETQYF.

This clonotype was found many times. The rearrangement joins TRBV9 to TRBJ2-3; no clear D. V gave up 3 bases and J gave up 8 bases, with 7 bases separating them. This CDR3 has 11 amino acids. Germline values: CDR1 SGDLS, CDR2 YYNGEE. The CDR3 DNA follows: TGTGCCAGCAGCGCCCAAGCTACGCAGTATTTT. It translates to CASSAQATQYF.

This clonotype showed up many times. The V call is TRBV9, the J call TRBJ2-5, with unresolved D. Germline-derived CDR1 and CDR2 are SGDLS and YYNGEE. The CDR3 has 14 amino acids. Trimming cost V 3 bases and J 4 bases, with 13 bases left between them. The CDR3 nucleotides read TGTGCCAGCAGCGACATGAACACGGGAGAGACCCAGTACTTC. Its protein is CASSDMNTGETQYF.

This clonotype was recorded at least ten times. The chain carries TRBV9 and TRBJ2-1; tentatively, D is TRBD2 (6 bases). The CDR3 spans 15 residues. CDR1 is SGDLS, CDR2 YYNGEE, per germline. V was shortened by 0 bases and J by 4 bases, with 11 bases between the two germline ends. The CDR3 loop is CASSVDTGEYNEQFF. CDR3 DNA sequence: TGTGCCAGCAGCGTAGATACGGGAGAATACAATGAGCAGTTCTTC.

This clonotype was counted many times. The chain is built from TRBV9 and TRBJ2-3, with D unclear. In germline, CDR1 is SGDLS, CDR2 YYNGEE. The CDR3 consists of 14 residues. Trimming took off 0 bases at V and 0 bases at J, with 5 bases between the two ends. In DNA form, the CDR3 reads TGTGCCAGCAGCGTAGGTGTCAGCACAGATACGCAGTATTTT. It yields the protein CASSVGVSTDTQYF.

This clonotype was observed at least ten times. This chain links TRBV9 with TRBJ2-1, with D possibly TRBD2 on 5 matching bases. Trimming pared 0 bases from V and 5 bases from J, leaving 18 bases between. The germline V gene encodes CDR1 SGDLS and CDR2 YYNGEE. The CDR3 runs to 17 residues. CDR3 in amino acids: CASSVDLSGLVHNEQFF. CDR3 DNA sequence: TGTGCCAGCAGCGTAGACTTAAGCGGTCTAGTCCACAATGAGCAGTTCTTC.

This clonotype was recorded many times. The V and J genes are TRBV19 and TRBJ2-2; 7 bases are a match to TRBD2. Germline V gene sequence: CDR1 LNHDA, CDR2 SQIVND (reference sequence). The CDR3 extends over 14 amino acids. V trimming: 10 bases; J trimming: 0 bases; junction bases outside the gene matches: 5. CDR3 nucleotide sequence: TGTGCCAAATCGGGACTATCGAACACCGGGGAGCTGTTTTTT. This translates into CAKSGLSNTGELFF.